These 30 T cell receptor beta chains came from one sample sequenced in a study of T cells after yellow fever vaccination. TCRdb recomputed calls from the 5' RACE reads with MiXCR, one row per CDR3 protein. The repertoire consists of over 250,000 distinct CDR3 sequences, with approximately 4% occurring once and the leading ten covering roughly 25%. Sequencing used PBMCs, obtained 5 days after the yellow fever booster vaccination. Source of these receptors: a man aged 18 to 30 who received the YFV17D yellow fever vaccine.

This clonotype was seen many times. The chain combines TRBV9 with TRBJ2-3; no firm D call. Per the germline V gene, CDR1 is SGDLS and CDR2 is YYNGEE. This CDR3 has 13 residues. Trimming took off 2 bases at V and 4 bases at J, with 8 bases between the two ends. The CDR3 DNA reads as TGTGCCAGCAGCGTCCACCCCGCAGATACGCAGTATTTT. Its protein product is CASSVHPADTQYF.

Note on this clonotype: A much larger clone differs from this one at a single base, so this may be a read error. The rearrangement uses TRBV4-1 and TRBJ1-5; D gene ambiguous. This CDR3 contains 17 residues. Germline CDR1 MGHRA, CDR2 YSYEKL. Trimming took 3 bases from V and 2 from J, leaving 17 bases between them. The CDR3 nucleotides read TGCGCCAGCAGCCAGTCTCTTGTTGGGCTTGGCAATCAGCCCCAGCATTTT. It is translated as CASSQSLVGLGNQPQHF.

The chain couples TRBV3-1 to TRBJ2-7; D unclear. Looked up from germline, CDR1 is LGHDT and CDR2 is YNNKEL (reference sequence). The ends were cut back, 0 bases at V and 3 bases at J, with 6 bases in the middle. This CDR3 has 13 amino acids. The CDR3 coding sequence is TGTGCCAGCAGCCAAGATTCCGGCTACGAGCAGTACGTC. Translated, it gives CASSQDSGYEQYV.

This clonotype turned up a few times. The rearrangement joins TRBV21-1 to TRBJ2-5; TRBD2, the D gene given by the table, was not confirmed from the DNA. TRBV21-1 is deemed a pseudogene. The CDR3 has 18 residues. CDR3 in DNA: TGTGCCAGCAGCAGGGGAGGAGCGGGGGAAAATCGGCGGGAGACCCAGTACTTC. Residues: CASSRGGAGENRRETQYF.

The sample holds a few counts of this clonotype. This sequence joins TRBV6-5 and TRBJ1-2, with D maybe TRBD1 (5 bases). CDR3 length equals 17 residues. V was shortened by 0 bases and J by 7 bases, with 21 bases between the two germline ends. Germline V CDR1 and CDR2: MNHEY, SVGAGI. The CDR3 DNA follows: TGTGCCAGCAGTTACTCTCTTGGAGGCAGCCTTAGGGGTGGCTACACCTTC. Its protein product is CASSYSLGGSLRGGYTF.

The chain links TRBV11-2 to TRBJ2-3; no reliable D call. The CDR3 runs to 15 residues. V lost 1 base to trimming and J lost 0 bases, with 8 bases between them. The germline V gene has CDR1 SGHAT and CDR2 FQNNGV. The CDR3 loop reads CASSLGSRSTDTQYF. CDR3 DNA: TGTGCCAGCAGCTTAGGGAGTAGAAGCACAGATACGCAGTATTTT. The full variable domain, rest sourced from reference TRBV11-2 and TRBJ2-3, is EAGVAQSPRYKIIEKRQSVAFWCNPISGHATLYWYQQILGQGPKLLIQFQNNGVVDDSQLPKDRFSAERLKGVDSTLKIQPAKLEDSAVYLCASSLGSRSTDTQYFGPGTRLTVL.

For the CDR3, the DNA is TGTGCCAGTAGTCCACAGGCAACTGAAGCTTTCTTT. Translation gives CASSPQATEAFF. The chain carries TRBV19 and TRBJ1-1, with D tentatively TRBD1 (5 bases). CDR1 and CDR2 from the germline V gene are LNHDA and SQIVND (reference sequence). Trimming removed 5 bases from V and 5 bases from J, with 9 bases in between. CDR3 length: 12 amino acids.

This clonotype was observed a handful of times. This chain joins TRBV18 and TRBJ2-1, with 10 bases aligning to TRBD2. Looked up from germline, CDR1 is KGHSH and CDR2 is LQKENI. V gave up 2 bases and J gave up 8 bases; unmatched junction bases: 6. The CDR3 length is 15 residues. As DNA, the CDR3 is TGTGCCAGCTCACCAACTAGCGGGGCCTTGCATGAGCAGTTCTTC. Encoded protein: CASSPTSGALHEQFF.

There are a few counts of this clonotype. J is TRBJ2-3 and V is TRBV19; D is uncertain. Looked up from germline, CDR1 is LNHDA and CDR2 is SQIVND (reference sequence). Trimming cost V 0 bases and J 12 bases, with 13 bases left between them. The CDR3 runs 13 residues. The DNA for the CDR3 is TGTGCCAGTAGTATAGATCGCCGTCTTACCCAGTATTTT. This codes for CASSIDRRLTQYF. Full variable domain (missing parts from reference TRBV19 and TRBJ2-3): DGGITQSPKYLFRKEGQNVTLSCEQNLNHDAMYWYRQDPGQGLRLIYYSQIVNDFQKGDIAEGYSVSREKKESFPLTVTSAQKNPTAFYLCASSIDRRLTQYFGPGTRLTVL.

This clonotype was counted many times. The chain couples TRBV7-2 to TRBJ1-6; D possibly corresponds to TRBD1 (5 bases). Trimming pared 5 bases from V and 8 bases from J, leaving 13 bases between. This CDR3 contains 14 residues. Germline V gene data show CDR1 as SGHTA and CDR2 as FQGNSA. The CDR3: CASSPMGRYSPLHF. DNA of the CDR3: TGTGCCAGCAGCCCTATGGGGCGGTATTCACCCCTCCACTTT.

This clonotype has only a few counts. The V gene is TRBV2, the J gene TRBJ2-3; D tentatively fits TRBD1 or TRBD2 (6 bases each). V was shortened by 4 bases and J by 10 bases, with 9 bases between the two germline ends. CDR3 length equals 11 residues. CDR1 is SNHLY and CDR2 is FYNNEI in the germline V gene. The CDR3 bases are TGTGCCAGCAGTGGTGGGGGGCCGCAGTATTTT. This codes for CASSGGGPQYF.

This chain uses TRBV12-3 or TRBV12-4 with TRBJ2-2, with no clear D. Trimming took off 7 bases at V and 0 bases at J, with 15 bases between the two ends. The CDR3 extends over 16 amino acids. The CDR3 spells CASITLVASNTGELFF. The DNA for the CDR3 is TGTGCCAGCATAACCCTTGTAGCCTCGAACACCGGGGAGCTGTTTTTT.

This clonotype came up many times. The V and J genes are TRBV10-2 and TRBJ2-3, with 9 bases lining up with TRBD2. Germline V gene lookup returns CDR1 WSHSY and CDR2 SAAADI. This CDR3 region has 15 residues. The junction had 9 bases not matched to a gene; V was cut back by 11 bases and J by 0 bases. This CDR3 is CAGAGGPASTDTQYF. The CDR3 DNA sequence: TGCGCCGGAGCGGGGGGTCCAGCTAGCACAGATACGCAGTATTTT.

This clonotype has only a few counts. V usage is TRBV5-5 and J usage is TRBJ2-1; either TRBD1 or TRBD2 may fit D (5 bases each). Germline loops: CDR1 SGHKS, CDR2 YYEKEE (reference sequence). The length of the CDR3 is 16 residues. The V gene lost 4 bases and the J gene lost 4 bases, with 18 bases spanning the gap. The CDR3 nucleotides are TGTGCCAGCAGCCCGGGGCCACCCACAGTGTACAATGAGCAGTTCTTC. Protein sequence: CASSPGPPTVYNEQFF.

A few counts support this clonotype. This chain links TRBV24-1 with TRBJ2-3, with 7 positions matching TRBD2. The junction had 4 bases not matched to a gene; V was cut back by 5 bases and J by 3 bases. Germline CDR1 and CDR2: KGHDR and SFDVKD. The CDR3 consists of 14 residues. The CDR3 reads CATSAPGGTDTQYF. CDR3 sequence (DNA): TGTGCCACCAGTGCTCCCGGGGGGACAGATACGCAGTATTTT.

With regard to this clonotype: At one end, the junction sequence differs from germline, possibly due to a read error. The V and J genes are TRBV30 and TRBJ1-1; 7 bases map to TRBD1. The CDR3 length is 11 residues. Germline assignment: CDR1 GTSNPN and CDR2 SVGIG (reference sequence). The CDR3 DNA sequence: TGTGCCTGGAGTTCCGGGACAGAAGGTTCCTTT. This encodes CAWSSGTEGSF.

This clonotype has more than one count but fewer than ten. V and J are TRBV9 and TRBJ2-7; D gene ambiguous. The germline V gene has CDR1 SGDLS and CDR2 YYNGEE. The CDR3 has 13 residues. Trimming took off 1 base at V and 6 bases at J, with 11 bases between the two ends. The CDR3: CASSVLEVSEQYF. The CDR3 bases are TGTGCCAGCAGCGTATTAGAGGTTAGCGAGCAGTACTTC.

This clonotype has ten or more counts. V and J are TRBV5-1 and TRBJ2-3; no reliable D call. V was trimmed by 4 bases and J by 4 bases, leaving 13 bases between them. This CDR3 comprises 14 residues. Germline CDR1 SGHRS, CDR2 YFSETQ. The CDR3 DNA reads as TGCGCCAGCAGCCGCCCCGGGCTCCCAGATACGCAGTATTTT. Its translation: CASSRPGLPDTQYF.

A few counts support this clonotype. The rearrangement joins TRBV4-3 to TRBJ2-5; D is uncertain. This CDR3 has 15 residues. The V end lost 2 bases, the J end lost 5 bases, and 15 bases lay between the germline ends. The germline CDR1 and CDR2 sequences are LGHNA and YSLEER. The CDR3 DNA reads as TGCGCCAGCAGCCAACTGGCCTTGGAGAGGGAGACCCAGTACTTC. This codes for CASSQLALERETQYF.

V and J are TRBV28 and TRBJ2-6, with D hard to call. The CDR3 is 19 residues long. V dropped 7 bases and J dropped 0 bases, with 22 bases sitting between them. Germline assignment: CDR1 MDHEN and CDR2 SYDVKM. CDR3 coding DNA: TGTGCCAGCACTGACGGTATAGTGTTACGAAACTCTGGGGCCAACGTCCTGACTTTC. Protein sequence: CASTDGIVLRNSGANVLTF.

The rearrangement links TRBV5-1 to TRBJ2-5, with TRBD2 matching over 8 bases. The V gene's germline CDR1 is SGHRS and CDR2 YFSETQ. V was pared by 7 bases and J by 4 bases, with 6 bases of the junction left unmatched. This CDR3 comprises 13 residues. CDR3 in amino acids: CASGGGPGETQYF. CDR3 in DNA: TGCGCCAGCGGCGGGGGGCCGGGAGAGACCCAGTACTTC.

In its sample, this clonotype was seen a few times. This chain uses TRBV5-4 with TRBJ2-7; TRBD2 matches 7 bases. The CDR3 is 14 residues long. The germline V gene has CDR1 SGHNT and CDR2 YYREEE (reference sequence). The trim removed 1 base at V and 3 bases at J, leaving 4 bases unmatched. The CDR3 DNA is TGTGCCAGCAGCTTGAAGGGAGGGGTCTACGAGCAGTACGTC. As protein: CASSLKGGVYEQYV.

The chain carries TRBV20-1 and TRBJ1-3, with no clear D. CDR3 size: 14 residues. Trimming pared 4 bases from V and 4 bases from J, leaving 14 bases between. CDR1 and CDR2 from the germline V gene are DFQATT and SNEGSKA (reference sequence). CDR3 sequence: CSAMAAGRGNTIYF. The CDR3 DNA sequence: TGCAGTGCTATGGCTGCAGGTAGAGGAAACACCATATATTTT.

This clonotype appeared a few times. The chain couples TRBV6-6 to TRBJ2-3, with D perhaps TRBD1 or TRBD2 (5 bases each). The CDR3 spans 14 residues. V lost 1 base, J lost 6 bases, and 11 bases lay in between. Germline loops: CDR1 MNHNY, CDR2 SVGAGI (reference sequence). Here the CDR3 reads CASSYWGERDTQYF. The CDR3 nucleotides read TGTGCCAGCAGTTACTGGGGCGAGCGGGATACGCAGTATTTT.

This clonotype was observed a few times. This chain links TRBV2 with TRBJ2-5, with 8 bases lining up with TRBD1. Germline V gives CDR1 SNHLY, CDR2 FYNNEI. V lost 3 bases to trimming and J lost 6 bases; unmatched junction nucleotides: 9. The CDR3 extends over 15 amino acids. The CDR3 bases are TGTGCCAGCAGTGAGGCAGGGGGCTCGCTGAAGACCCAGTACTTC. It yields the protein CASSEAGGSLKTQYF.

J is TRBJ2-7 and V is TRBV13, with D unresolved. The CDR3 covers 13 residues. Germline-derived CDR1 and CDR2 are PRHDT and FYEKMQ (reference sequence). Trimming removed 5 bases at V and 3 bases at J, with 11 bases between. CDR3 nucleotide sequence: TGTGCCAGCAGCCGCCGGACGGACTACGAGCAGTACGTC. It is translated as CASSRRTDYEQYV.

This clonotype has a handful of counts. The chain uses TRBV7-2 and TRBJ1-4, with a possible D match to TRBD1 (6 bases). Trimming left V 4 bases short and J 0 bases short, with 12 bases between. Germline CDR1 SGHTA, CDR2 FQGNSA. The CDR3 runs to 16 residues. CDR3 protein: CASSSRDITTNEKLFF. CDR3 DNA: TGTGCCAGCAGCTCCCGGGACATAACAACTAATGAAAAACTGTTTTTT. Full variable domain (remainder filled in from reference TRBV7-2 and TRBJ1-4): GAGVSQSPSNKVTEKGKDVELRCDPISGHTALYWYRQSLGQGLEFLIYFQGNSAPDKSGLPSDRFSAERTGGSVSTLTIQRTQQEDSAVYLCASSSRDITTNEKLFFGSGTQLSVL.

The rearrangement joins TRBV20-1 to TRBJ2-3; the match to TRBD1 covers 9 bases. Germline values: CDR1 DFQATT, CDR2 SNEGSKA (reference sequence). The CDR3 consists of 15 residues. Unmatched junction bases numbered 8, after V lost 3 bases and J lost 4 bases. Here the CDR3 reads CSASRGDRVADTQYF. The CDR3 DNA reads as TGCAGTGCTAGTAGGGGGGACAGGGTGGCAGATACGCAGTATTTT.

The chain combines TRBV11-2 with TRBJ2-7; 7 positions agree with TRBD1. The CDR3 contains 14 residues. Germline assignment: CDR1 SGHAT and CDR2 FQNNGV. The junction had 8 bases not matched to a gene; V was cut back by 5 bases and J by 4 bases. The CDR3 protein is CASSPRQGRYEQYF. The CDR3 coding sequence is TGTGCCAGCAGCCCCAGACAGGGTCGATACGAGCAGTACTTC.

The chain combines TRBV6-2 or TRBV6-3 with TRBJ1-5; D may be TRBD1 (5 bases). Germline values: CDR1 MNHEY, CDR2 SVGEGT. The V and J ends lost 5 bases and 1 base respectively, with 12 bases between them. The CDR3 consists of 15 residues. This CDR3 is CASSPWGGSNQPQHF. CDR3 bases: TGTGCCAGCAGTCCCTGGGGGGGGAGCAATCAGCCCCAGCATTTT.